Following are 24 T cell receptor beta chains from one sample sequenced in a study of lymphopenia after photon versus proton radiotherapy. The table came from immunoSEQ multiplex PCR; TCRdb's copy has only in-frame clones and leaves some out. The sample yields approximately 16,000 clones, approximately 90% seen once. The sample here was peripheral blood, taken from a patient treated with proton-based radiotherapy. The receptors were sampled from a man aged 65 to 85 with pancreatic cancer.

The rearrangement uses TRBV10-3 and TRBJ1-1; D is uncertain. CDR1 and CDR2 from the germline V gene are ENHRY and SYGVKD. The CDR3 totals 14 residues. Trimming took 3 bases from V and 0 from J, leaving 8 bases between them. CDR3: CAISDGSMNTEAFF. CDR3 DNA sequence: TGTGCCATCAGTGATGGCAGCATGAACACTGAAGCTTTCTTT.

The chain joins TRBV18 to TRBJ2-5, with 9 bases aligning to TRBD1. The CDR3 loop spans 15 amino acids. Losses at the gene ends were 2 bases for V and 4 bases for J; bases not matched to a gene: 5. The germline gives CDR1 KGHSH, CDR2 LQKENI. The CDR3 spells CASSPGTGSPETQYF. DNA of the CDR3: TGTGCCAGCTCACCAGGGACAGGGAGTCCAGAGACCCAGTACTTC.

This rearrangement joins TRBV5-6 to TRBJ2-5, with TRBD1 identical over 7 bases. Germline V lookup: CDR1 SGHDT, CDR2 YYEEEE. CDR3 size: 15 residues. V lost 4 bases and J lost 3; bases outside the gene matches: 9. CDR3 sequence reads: CASSLSRTGKETQYF. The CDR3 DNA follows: TGTGCCAGCAGCCTCTCTAGGACAGGAAAAGAGACCCAGTACTTC.

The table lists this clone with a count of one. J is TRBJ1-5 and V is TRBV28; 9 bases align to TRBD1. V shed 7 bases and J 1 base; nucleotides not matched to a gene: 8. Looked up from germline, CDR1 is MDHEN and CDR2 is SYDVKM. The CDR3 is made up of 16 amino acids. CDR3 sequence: CASIKQGAWSNQPQHF. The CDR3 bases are TGTGCCAGCATTAAACAGGGGGCCTGGAGCAATCAGCCCCAGCATTTT.

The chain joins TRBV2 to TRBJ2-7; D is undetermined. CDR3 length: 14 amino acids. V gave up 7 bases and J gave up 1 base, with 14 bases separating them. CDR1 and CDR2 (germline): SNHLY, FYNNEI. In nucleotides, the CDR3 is TGTGCCAGCAATCCGCACACTGAATCCTACGAGCAGTACTTC. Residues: CASNPHTESYEQYF.

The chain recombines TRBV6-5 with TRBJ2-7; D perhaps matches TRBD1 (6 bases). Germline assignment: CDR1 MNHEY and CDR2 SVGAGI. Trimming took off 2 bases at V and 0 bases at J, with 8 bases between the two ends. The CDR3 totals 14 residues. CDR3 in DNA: TGTGCCAGCAGTTACGGGACATTCTCCTACGAGCAGTACTTC. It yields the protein CASSYGTFSYEQYF.

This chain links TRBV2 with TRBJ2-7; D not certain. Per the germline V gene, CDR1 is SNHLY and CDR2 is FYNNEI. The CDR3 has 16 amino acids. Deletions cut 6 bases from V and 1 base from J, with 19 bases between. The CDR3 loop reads CASSKGSPGPSYEQYF. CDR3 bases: TGTGCCAGCAGCAAAGGCTCTCCGGGTCCTTCCTACGAGCAGTACTTC. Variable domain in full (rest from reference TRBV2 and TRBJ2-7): EPEVTQTPSHQVTQMGQEVILRCVPISNHLYFYWYRQILGQKVEFLVSFYNNEISEKSEIFDDQFSVERPDGSNFTLKIRSTKLEDSAMYFCASSKGSPGPSYEQYFGPGTRLTVT.

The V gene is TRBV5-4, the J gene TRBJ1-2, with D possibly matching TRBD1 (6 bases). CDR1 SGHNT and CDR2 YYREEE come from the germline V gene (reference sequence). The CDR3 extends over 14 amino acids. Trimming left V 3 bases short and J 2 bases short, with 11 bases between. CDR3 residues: CASSSNRENYGYTF. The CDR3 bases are TGTGCCAGCAGCTCTAACAGGGAGAACTATGGCTACACCTTC.

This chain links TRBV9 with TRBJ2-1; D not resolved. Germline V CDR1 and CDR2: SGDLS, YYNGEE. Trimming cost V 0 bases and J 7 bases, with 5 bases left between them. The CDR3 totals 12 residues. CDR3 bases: TGTGCCAGCAGCGTAGAACTTAATGAGCAGTTCTTC. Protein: CASSVELNEQFF.

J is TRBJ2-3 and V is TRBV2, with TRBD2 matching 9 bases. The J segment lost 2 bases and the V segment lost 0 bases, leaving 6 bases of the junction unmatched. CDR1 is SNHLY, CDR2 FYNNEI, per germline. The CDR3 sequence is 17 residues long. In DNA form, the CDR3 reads TGTGCCAGCAGTGAAGCGGGGAGCGGGGGGTACACAGATACGCAGTATTTT. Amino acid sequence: CASSEAGSGGYTDTQYF.

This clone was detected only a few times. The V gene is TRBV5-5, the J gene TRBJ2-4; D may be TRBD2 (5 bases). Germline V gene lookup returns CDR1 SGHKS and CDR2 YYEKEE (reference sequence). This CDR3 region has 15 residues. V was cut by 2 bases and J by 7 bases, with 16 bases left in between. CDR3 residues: CASSFSGPSQNIQYF. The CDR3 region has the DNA TGTGCCAGCAGCTTCTCAGGCCCTAGCCAGAACATTCAGTACTTC.

Here the CDR3 DNA reads TGTGCCAGCAGCTACAGGGGTTCTGGGGCCAACGTCCTGACTTTC. Protein product: CASSYRGSGANVLTF. This sequence joins TRBV5-6 and TRBJ2-6; 7 bases are a match to TRBD1. In germline, CDR1 is SGHDT, CDR2 YYEEEE. V shed 3 bases, J shed 1 base, and the junction held 1 base outside the gene matches. This CDR3 has 15 amino acids.

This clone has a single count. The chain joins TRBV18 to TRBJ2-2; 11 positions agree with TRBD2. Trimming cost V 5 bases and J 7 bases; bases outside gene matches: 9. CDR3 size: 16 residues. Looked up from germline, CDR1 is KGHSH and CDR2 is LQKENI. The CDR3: CASSSGLAESGGELFF. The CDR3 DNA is TGTGCCAGCTCATCGGGACTAGCGGAGTCGGGCGGGGAGCTGTTTTTT. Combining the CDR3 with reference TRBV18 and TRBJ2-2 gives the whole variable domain NAGVMQNPRHLVRRRGQEARLRCSPMKGHSHVYWYRQLPEEGLKFMVYLQKENIIDESGMPKERFSAEFPKEGPSILRIQQVVRGDSAAYFCASSSGLAESGGELFFGEGSRLTVL.

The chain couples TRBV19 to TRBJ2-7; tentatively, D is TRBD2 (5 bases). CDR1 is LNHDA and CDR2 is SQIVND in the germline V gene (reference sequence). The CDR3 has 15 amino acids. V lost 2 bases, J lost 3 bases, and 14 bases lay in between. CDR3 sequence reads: CASSIRVGVGYEQYF. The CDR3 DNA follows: TGTGCCAGTAGTATAAGGGTCGGGGTGGGCTACGAGCAGTACTTC.

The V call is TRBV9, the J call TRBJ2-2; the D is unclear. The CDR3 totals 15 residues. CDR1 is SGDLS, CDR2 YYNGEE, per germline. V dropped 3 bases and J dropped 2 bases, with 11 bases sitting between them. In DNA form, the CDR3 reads TGTGCCAGCAGCGCCCGTCAGCCTAACACCGGGGAGCTGTTTTTT. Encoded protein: CASSARQPNTGELFF. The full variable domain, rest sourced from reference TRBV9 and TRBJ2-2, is DSGVTQTPKHLITATGQRVTLRCSPRSGDLSVYWYQQSLDQGLQFLIQYYNGEERAKGNILERFSAQQFPDLHSELNLSSLELGDSALYFCASSARQPNTGELFFGEGSRLTVL.

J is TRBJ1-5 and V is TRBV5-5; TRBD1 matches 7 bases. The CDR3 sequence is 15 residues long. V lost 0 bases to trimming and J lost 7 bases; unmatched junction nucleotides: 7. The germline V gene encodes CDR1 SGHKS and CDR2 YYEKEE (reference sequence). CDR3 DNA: TGTGCCAGCAGCTTGGAGAGACAGGGTTCCCAGCCCCAGCATTTT. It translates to CASSLERQGSQPQHF.

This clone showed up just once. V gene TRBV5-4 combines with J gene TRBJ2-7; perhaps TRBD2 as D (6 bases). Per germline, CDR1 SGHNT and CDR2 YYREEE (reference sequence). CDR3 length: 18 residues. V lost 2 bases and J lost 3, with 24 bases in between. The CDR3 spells CASSFRGGWGTPNYEQYF. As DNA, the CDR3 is TGTGCCAGCAGCTTCCGTGGGGGTTGGGGGACTCCTAACTACGAGCAGTACTTC.

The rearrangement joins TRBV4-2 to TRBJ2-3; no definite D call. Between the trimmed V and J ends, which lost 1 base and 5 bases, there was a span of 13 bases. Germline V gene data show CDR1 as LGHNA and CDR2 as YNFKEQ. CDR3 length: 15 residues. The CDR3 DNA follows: TGTGCCAGCAGCCAAGGCGTAGTTGCGGTAGATACGCAGTATTTT. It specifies CASSQGVVAVDTQYF.

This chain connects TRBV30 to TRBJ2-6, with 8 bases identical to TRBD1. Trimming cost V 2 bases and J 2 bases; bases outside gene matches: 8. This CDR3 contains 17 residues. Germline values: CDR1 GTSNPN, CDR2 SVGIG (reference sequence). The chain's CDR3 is CAWSPGQGFPGANVLTF. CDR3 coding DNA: TGTGCCTGGAGTCCTGGACAGGGTTTCCCTGGGGCCAACGTCCTGACTTTC.

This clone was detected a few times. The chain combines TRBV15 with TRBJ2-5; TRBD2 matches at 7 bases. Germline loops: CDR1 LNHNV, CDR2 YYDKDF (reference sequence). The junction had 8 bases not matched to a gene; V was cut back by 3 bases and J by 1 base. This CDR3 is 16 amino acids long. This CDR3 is CATSRGGAAVQETQYF. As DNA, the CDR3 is TGTGCCACCAGCAGGGGAGGGGCTGCTGTCCAAGAGACCCAGTACTTC.

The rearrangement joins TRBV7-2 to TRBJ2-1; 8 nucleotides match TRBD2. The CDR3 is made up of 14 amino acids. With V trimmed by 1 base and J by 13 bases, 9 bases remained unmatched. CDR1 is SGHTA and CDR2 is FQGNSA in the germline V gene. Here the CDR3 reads CASSLDPLGRVQFF. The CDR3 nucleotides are TGTGCCAGCAGCTTAGACCCTCTCGGGAGGGTACAGTTCTTC. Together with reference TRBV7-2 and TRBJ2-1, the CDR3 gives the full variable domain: GAGVSQSPSNKVTEKGKDVELRCDPISGHTALYWYRQSLGQGLEFLIYFQGNSAPDKSGLPSDRFSAERTGGSVSTLTIQRTQQEDSAVYLCASSLDPLGRVQFFGPGTRLTVL.

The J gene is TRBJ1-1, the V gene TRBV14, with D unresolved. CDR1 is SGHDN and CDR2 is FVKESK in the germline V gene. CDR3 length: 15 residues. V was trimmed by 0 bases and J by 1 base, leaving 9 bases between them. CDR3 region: CASSQDLGKNTEAFF. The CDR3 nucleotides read TGTGCCAGCAGCCAAGATTTGGGGAAGAACACTGAAGCTTTCTTT.

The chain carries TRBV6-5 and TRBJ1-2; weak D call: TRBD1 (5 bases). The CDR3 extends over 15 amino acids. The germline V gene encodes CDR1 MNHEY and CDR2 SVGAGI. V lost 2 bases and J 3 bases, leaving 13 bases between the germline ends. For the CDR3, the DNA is TGTGCCAGCAGTTACGTGGGGGGAGGGGACTATGGCTACACCTTC. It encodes CASSYVGGGDYGYTF.

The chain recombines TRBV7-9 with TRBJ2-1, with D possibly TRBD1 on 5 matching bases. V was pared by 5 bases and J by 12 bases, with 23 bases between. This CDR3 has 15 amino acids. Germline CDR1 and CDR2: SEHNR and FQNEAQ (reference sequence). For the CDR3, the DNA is TGTGCCAGCAGCCACGTTCGACAGTCAAGGGTTGGGCAGTTCTTC. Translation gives CASSHVRQSRVGQFF.